In its sample, the clone carrying this T cell receptor (beta chain) was seen once. One entry per CDR3 protein, called by TCRdb with MiXCR from the PCR reads. The sample includes 21,000 or so distinct CDR3 sequences, roughly 54% of them seen just once. The CDR3 runs 14 residues. The germline gives CDR1 ENHRY, CDR2 SYGVKD. Localized lung adenocarcinoma, a non-small cell lung cancer, affected the donors. This entry belongs to a study of CD4 and CD8 cells across lung adenocarcinoma regions. Specimen: CD8+ T cells from the center of a lung tumor. This rearrangement joins TRBV10-3 to TRBJ2-4; D is uncertain. This TCR was recovered from a female donor with lung adenocarcinoma. The CD4 and CD8 labels of this study may be unreliable. CDR3 in amino acids: CAAMVPGDRNIQYF. The DNA for the CDR3 is TGTGCGGCCATGGTCCCCGGAGACCGAAACATTCAGTACTTC.